The entry below gives a single T cell receptor beta chain sequence along with its context. Some clones are missing from TCRdb's copy, which holds only in-frame ones; the method was immunoSEQ multiplex PCR. Altogether approximately 210,000 clones are present, more than 80% being singletons, with the ten largest covering 7.5% to 9%. Trimming pared 0 bases from V and 7 bases from J, leaving 11 bases between. The CDR3 has 15 residues. Germline CDR1 reads SGHNT; CDR2 reads YYREEE (reference sequence). Seattle patient enrollment occurred during active infection, with longitudinal follow-up thereafter. The data were taken from a study of blood T cell repertoires in COVID-19. Study-level background: COVID-19 samples from acute and convalescent phases originated in the United States, Italy and Spain.

This sequence was found in a woman of 80 years or more with COVID-19, enrolled during active disease. The sample comprised peripheral blood. The chain employs TRBV5-4 and TRBJ1-6; D not resolved. The chain's CDR3 is CASSLAAEGNSPLHF. The CDR3 DNA is TGTGCCAGCAGCTTGGCGGCGGAAGGAAATTCACCCCTCCACTTT. Drawing the rest from reference TRBV5-4 and TRBJ1-6, the complete variable domain is ETGVTQSPTHLIKTRGQQVTLRCSSQSGHNTVSWYQQALGQGPQFIFQYYREEENGRGNFPPRFSGLQFPNYSSELNVNALELDDSALYLCASSLAAEGNSPLHFGNGTRLTVT.